The 9 T cell receptor beta chains in this list originate from one sample, sequenced in a study of T cell repertoires in cytomegalovirus infection. Antigens for these TCRs are unknown. TCRdb reprocessed the reads with MiXCR, giving one entry per CDR3 protein. The repertoire holds 75,000 to 100,000 distinct CDR3 sequences, with approximately 30% as singletons. The source was CD8+ T cells from cultured PBMCs, collected from culture after CMV antigen stimulation. The receptors originated from a human donor in good health (CMV status not recorded). Some clones in this sample may be carry-over from other donors' samples.

The table lists this clonotype with a count of one. The junction differs from germline at one of its ends, possibly a read error. This chain links TRBV7-9 with TRBJ1-1; 9 bases fit TRBD1. Per germline, CDR1 SEHNR and CDR2 FQNEAQ (reference sequence). The length of the CDR3 is 13 residues. The chain's CDR3 is CANSWTGDSEAFF. In nucleotides, the CDR3 is TGTGCCAACAGCTGGACAGGGGACTCTGAAGCTTTCTTT.

This clonotype was detected ten times or more. This chain joins TRBV7-2 and TRBJ2-1; D is perhaps TRBD2 (5 bases). Germline V gene lookup returns CDR1 SGHTA and CDR2 FQGNSA. V shed 1 base and J shed 0 bases, with 7 bases lying between them. The CDR3 is 15 residues long. CDR3 amino acids: CASSLGRVSYNEQFF. The CDR3 region has the DNA TGTGCCAGCAGCTTAGGGCGGGTCTCCTACAATGAGCAGTTCTTC.

The chain joins TRBV12-3 or TRBV12-4 to TRBJ2-2; unclear D gene. V shed 6 bases and J shed 1 base, with 3 bases lying between them. The CDR3 extends over 12 amino acids. CDR3 bases: TGTGCCAGCAGACAGAACACCGGGGAGCTGTTTTTT. This encodes CASRQNTGELFF.

This clonotype has only a few counts. This chain links TRBV20-1 with TRBJ2-1; 12 nucleotides line up with TRBD2. The V and J ends lost 6 bases and 4 bases, in that order; junction bases with no gene match: 4. Germline loops: CDR1 DFQATT, CDR2 SNEGSKA (reference sequence). The CDR3 totals 14 residues. The CDR3 coding sequence is TGCAGTGCAGGACTAGCGGGGCCGTACAATGAGCAGTTCTTC. Its protein is CSAGLAGPYNEQFF.

This clonotype has just a few counts. The chain links TRBV19 to TRBJ1-5; D is unresolved. Germline V lookup: CDR1 LNHDA, CDR2 SQIVND (reference sequence). V lost 0 bases and J 0 bases, leaving 6 bases between the germline ends. This CDR3 contains 15 residues. CDR3: CASSIDGYSNQPQHF. CDR3 sequence (DNA): TGTGCCAGTAGTATAGACGGTTATAGCAATCAGCCCCAGCATTTT.

This clonotype was seen only once. V usage is TRBV12-3 or TRBV12-4 and J usage is TRBJ2-1; 7 nucleotides line up with TRBD1. This CDR3 comprises 14 residues. The ends lost 8 bases at V and 7 bases at J; junction bases unmatched: 11. The CDR3, as DNA: TGTGCCAGCTCCCAGGCAGGGGGTAAAAATGAGCAGTTCTTC. This codes for CASSQAGGKNEQFF.

V gene TRBV4-1 combines with J gene TRBJ1-4; the D is unclear. CDR1 and CDR2 from the germline V gene are MGHRA and YSYEKL. Trimming took 3 bases from V and 1 from J, leaving 12 bases between them. CDR3 length: 16 residues. The DNA of the CDR3 is TGCGCCAGCAGCCAGATGGTGTACAGAACTAATGAAAAACTGTTTTTT. This gives the protein CASSQMVYRTNEKLFF.

This clonotype was observed once. J is TRBJ2-3 and V is TRBV4-1, with D uncertain. Germline assignment: CDR1 MGHRA and CDR2 YSYEKL. This CDR3 is 14 amino acids long. V was trimmed by 1 base and J by 6 bases, leaving 11 bases between them. The CDR3 here is CASSQATPADTQYF. CDR3 sequence (DNA): TGCGCCAGCAGCCAAGCCACACCGGCCGATACGCAGTATTTT.

The chain is built from TRBV7-6 and TRBJ1-1; a possible D gene is TRBD1 (5 bases). Trimming cost V 5 bases and J 3 bases, with 22 bases left between them. In germline, CDR1 is SGHVS, CDR2 FNYEAQ. The CDR3 contains 17 residues. CDR3 sequence (DNA): TGTGCCAGCAGCCCCCCTAGTGGCGGGGGTGGTCACACTGAAGCTTTCTTT. It encodes CASSPPSGGGGHTEAFF.